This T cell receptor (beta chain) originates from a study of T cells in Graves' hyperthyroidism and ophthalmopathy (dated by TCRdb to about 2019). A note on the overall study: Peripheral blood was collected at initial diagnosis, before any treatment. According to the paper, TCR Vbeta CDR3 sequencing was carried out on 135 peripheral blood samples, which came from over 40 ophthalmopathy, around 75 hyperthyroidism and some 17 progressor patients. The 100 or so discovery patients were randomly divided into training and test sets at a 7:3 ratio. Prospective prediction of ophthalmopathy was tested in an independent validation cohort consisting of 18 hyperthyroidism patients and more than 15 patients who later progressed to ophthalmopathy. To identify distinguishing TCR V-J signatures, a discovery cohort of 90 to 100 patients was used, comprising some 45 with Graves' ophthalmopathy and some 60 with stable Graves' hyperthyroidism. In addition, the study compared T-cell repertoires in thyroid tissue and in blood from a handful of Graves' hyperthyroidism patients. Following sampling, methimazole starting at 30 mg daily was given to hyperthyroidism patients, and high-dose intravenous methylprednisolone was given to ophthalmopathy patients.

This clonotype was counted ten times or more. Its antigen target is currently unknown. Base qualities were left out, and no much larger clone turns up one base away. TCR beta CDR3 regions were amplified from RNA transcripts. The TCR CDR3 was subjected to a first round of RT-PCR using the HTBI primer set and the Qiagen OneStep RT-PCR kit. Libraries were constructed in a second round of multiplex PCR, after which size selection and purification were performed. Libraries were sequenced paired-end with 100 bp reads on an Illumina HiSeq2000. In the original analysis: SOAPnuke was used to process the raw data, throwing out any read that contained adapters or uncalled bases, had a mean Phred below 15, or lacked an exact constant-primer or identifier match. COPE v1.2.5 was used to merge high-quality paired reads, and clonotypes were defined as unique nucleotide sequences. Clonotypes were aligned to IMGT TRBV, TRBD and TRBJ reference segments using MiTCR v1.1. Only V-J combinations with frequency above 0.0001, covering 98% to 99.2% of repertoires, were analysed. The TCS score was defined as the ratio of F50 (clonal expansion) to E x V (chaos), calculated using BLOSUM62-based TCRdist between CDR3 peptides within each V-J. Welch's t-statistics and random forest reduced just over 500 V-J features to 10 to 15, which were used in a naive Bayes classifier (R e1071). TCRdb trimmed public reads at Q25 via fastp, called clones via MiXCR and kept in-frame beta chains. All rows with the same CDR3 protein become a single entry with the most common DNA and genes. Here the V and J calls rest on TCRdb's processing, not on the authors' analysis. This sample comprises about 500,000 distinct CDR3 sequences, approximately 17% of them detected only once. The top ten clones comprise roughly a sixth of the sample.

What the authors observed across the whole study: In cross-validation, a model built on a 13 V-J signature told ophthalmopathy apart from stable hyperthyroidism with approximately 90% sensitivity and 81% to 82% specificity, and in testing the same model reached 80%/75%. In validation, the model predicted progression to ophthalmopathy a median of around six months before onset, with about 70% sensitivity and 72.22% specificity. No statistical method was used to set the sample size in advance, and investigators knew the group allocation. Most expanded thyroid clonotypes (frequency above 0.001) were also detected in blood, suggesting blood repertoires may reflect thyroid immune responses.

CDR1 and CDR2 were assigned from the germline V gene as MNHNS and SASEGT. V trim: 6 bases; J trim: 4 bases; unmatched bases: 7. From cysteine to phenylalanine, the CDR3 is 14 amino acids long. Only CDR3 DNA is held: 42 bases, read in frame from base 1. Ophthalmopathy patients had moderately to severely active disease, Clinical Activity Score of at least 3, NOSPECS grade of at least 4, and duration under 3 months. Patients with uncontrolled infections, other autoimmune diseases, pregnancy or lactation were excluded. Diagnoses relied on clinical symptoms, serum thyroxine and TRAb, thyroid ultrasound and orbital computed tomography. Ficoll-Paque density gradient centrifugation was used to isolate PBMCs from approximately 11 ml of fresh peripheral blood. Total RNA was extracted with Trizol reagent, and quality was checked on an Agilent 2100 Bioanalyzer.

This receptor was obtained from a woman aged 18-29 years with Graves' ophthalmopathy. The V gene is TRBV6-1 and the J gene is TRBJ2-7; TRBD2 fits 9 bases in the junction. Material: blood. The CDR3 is CASRREGRGYEQYF. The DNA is TGTGCCAGCAGGCGGGAGGGCCGAGGGTACGAGCAGTACTTC.